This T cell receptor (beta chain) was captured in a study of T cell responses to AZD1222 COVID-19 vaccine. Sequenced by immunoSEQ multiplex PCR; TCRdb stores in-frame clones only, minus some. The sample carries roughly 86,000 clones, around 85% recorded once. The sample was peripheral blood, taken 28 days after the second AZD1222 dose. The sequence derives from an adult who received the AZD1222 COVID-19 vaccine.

CDR3 DNA: TGTGCCAGCAGCCTCACAGGGGACACTGAAGCTTTCTTT. Its translation is CASSLTGDTEAFF. J is TRBJ1-1 and V is TRBV3-1 (or the pseudogene TRBV3-2), with 7 bases that match TRBD1. Trimming cost V 4 bases and J 3 bases; bases outside gene matches: 2. Germline V lookup: CDR1 LGHDT, CDR2 YNNKEL (reference sequence). CDR3 size: 13 residues.